This T cell receptor (beta chain) is from a study of blood T cell repertoires in COVID-19. Assay used: immunoSEQ multiplex PCR; TCRdb lists only in-frame clones, some missing. This table has about 270,000 clones, about 90% appearing once. The CDR3 loop spans 16 amino acids. Looked up from germline, CDR1 is MNHEY and CDR2 is SVGEGT. The V end lost 2 bases, the J end lost 0 bases, and 12 bases lay between the germline ends. This TCR was recovered from a woman in her twenties or thirties with acute COVID-19. The V call is TRBV6-2 or TRBV6-3, the J call TRBJ2-3; tentative D call: TRBD2 (5 bases). The sequencing sample was made of PBMCs or T cells enriched from blood (not recorded which). The CDR3 sequence: CASSYGGGGSTDTQYF. The CDR3 nucleotides read TGTGCCAGCAGTTACGGAGGTGGCGGGAGCACAGATACGCAGTATTTT.